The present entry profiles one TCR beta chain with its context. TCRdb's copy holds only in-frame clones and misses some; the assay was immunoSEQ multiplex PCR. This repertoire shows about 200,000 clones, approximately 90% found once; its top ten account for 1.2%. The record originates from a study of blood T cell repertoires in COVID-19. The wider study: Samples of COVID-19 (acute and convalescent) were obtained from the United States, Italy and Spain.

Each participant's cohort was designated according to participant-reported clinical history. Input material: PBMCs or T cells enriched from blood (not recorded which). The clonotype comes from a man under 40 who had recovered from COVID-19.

CDR3 loop: CASSVLASGGQETQYF. The CDR3 bases are TGTGCCAGCAGCGTACTGGCTAGCGGGGGACAAGAGACCCAGTACTTC. The genes are TRBV9 and TRBJ2-5; 10 bases map to TRBD2. The J segment lost 2 bases and the V segment lost 1 base, leaving 5 bases of the junction unmatched. The CDR3 loop spans 16 amino acids. Germline V CDR1 and CDR2: SGDLS, YYNGEE.